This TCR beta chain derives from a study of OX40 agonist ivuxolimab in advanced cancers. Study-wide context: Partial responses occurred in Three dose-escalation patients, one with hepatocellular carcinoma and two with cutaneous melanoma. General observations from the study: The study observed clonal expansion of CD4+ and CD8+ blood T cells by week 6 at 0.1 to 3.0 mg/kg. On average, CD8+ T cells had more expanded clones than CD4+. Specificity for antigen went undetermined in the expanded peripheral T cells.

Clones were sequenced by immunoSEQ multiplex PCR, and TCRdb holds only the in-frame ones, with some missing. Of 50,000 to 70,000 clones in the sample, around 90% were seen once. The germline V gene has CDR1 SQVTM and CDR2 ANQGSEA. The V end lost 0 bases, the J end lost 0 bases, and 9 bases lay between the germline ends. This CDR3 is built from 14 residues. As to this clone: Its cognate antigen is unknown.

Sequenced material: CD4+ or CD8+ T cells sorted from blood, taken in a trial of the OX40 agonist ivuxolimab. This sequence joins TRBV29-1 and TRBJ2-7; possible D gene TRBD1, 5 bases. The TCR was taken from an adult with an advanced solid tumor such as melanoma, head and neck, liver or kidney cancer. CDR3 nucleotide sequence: TGCAGCGTTGAAGATAGGGGTAGCTCCTACGAGCAGTACTTC. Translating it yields CSVEDRGSSYEQYF.